The clone carrying this T cell receptor (beta chain) has just a few counts. Its antigen is as yet unknown. The data derive from a study of STAT5B mutations in CD4+ large granular lymphocyte leukemia. Whole-study results and caveats: Patient CD4-sorted repertoires looked more clonal than healthy CD4+ repertoires, even without putative leukemic clones.

Using immunoSEQ multiplex PCR, the repertoire was profiled, and TCRdb retains in-frame clones only, with some absent. The sample has about 40,000 clones; 65% to 85% are singletons. Deletions cut 9 bases from V and 3 bases from J, with 15 bases between. Germline CDR1 reads SNHLY; CDR2 reads FYNNEI. This CDR3 spans 13 amino acids. Material: CD4+ T cells from blood buffy coats. This TCR derives from a human donor in good health. This chain links TRBV2 with TRBJ2-7; D unresolved. CDR3 region: CASSLDVDYEQYF. In DNA form, the CDR3 reads TGTGCCAGTTCGTTGGACGTAGACTACGAGCAGTACTTC.